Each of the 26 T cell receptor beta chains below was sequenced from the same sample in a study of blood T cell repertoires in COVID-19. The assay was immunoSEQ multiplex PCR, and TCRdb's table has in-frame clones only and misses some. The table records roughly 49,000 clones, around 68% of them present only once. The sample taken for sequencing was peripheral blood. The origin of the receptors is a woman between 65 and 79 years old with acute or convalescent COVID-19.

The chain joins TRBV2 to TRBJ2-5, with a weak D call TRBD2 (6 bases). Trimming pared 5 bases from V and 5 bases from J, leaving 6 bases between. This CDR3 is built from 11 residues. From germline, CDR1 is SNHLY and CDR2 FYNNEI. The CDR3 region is CASSRGETQYF. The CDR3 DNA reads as TGTGCCAGCAGTCGGGGGGAGACCCAGTACTTC.

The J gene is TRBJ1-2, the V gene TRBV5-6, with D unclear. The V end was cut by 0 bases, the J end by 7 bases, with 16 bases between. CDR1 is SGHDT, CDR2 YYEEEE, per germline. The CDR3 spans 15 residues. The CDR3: CASSLEIQFGRGYTF. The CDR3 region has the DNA TGTGCCAGCAGCTTGGAGATCCAGTTTGGGCGTGGCTACACCTTC.

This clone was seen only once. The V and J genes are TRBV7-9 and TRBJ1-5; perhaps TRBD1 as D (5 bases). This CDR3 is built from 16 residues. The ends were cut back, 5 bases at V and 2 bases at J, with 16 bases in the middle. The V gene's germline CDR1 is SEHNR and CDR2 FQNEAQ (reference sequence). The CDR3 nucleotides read TGTGCCAGCAGCATAACAGGCGGCGCGGGCAATCAGCCCCAGCATTTT. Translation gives CASSITGGAGNQPQHF.

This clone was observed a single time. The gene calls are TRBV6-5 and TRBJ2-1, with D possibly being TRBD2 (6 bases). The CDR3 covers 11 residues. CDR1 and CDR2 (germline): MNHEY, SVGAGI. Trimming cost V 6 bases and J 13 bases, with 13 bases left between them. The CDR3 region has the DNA TGTGCCAGCAGATCTAGCGTGGGTCAGTTCTTC. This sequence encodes CASRSSVGQFF.

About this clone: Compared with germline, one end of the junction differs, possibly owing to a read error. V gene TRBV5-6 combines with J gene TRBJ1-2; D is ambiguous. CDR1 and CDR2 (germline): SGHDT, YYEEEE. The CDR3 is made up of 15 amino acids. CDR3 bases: TGTGCCAGCAGCGCGGGCCCAGGAGAGATAAATAATCCCTTCTTC. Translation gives CASSAGPGEINNPFF.

CDR3 sequence: CASSLEQGAGYGYTF. For the CDR3, the DNA is TGCGCCAGCAGCTTGGAGCAGGGGGCGGGCTATGGCTACACCTTC. The chain has TRBV5-1 and TRBJ1-2; TRBD1 agrees at 8 bases. J was trimmed by 4 bases and V by 0 bases; bases with no gene match: 5. The CDR3 consists of 15 residues. CDR1 is SGHRS and CDR2 is YFSETQ in the germline V gene.

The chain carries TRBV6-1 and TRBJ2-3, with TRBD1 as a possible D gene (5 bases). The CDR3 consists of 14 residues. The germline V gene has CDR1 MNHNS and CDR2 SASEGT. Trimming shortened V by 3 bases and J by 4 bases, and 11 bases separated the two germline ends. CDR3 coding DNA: TGTGCCAGCAGTGAGTCGTGGGGCTCAGATACGCAGTATTTT. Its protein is CASSESWGSDTQYF.

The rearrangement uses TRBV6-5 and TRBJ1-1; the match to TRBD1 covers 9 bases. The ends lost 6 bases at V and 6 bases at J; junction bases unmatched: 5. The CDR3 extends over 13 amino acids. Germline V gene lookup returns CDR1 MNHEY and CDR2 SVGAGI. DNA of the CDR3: TGTGCCAGCAGCGGACAGGGGCTCCCTGAAGCTTTCTTT. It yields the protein CASSGQGLPEAFF.

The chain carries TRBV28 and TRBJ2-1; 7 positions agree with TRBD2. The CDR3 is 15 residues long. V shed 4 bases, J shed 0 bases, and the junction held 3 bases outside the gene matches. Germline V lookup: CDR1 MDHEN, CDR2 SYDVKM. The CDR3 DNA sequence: TGTGCCAGCAGTTCGCGGGGGATCTCCTACAATGAGCAGTTCTTC. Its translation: CASSSRGISYNEQFF.

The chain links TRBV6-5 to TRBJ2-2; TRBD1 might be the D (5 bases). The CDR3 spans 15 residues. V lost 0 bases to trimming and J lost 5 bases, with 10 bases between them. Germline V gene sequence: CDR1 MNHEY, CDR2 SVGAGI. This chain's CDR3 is CASSYSGVWTGELFF. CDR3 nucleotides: TGTGCCAGCAGTTACTCAGGGGTGTGGACCGGGGAGCTGTTTTTT.

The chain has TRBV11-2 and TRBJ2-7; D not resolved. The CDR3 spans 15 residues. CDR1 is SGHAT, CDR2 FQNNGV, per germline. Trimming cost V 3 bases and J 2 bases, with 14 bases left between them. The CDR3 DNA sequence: TGTGCCAGCAGCTTGTCCCCTAGTCGCCCCTACGAGCAGTACTTC. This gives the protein CASSLSPSRPYEQYF.

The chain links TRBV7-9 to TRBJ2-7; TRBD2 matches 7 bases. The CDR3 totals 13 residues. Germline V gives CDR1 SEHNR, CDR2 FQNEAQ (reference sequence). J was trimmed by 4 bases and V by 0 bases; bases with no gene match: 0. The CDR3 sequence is CASSLAGGYEQYF. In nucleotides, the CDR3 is TGTGCCAGCAGCTTAGCGGGAGGGTACGAGCAGTACTTC.

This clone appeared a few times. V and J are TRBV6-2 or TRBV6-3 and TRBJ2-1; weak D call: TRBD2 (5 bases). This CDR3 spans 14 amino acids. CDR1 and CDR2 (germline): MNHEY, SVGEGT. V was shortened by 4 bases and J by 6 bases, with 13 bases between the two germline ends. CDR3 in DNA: TGTGCCAGCAGTTCTCGGGCGGGTTTCAATGAGCAGTTCTTC. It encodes CASSSRAGFNEQFF.

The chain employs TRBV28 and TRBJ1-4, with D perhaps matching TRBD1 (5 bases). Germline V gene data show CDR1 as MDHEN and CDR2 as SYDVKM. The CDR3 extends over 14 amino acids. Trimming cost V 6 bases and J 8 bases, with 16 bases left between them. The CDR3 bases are TGTGCCAGCAGCGCTCTCCAGGGTACCGAAAAACTGTTTTTT. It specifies CASSALQGTEKLFF.

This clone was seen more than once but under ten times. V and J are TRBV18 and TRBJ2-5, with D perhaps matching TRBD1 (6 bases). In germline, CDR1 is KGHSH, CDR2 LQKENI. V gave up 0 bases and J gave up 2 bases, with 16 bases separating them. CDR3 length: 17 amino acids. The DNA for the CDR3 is TGTGCCAGCTCACCACCGGTGCAGGGGCTGGGGCAAGAGACCCAGTACTTC. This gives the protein CASSPPVQGLGQETQYF. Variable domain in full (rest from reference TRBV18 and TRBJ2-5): NAGVMQNPRHLVRRRGQEARLRCSPMKGHSHVYWYRQLPEEGLKFMVYLQKENIIDESGMPKERFSAEFPKEGPSILRIQQVVRGDSAAYFCASSPPVQGLGQETQYFGPGTRLLVL.

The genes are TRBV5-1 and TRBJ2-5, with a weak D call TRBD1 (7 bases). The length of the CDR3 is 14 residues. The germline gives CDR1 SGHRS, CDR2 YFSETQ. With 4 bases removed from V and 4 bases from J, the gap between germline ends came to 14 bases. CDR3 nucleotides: TGCGCCAGCAGCATACAGGGGCGGGGAGAGACCCAGTACTTC. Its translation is CASSIQGRGETQYF.

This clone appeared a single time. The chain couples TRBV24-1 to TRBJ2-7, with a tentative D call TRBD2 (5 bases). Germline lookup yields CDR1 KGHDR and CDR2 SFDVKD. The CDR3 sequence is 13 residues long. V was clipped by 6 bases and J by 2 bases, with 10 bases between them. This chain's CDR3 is CATSTPGAYEQYF. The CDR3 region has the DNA TGTGCCACCAGTACCCCCGGGGCCTACGAGCAGTACTTC.

CDR3 sequence: CASSPGTGAAETYGYTF. DNA of the CDR3: TGTGCCAGCAGCCCTGGGACAGGGGCCGCCGAGACCTATGGCTACACCTTC. The chain has TRBV9 and TRBJ1-2, with 10 bases matching TRBD1. Germline-derived CDR1 and CDR2 are SGDLS and YYNGEE. The CDR3 is made up of 17 amino acids. V was clipped by 4 bases and J by 4 bases; unmatched bases: 13.

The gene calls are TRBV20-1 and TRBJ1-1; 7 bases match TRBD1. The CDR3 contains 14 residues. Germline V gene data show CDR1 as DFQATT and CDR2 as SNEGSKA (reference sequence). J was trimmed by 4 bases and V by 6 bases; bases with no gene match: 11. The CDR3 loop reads CSASKTGRSTEAFF. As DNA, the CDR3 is TGCAGTGCCAGTAAGACAGGGCGAAGCACTGAAGCTTTCTTT.

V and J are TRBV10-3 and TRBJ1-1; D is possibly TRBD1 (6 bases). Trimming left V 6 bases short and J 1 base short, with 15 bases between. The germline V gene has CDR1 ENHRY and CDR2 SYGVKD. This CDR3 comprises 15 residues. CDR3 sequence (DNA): TGTGCCATCAGCCCAGGGACAAACCCGAACACTGAAGCTTTCTTT. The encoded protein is CAISPGTNPNTEAFF.

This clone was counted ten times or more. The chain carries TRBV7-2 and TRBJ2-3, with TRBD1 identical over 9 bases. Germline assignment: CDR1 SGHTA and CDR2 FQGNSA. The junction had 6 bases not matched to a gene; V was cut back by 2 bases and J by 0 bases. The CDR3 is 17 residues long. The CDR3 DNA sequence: TGTGCCAGCAGCTTAAAGTTGACAGGGGGTAGCACAGATACGCAGTATTTT. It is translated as CASSLKLTGGSTDTQYF.

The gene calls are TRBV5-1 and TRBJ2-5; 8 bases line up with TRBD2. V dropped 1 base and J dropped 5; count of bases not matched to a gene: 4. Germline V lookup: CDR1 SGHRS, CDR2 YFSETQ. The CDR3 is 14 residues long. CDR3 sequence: CASSLMASGETQYF. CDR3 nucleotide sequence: TGCGCCAGCAGCTTGATGGCTAGCGGGGAGACCCAGTACTTC.

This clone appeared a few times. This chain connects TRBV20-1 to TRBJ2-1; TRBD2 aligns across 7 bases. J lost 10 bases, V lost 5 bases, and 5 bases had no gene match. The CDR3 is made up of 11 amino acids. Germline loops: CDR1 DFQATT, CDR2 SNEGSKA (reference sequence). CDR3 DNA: TGCAGTGCTGGACTGGGGGGGGAGCAGTTCTTC. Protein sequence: CSAGLGGEQFF.

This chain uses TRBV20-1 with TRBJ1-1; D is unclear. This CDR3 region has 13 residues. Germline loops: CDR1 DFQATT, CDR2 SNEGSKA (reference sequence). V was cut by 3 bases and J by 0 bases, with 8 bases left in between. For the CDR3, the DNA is TGCAGTGCTAGTAATACAGTGAACACTGAAGCTTTCTTT. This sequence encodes CSASNTVNTEAFF.

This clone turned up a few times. The CDR3 DNA is TGCGCCAGCAGCGAGGGACAGACCTACGAGCAGTACTTC. This translates into CASSEGQTYEQYF. This sequence joins TRBV5-1 and TRBJ2-7, with TRBD1 identical over 7 bases. With V trimmed by 4 bases and J by 2 bases, 3 bases remained unmatched. In germline, CDR1 is SGHRS, CDR2 YFSETQ. The length of the CDR3 is 13 residues.

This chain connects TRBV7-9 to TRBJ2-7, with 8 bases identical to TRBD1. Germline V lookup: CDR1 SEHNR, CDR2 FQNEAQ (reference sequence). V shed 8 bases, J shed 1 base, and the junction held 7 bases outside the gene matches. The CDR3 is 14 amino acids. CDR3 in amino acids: CASADRVVSYEQYF. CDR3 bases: TGTGCCAGCGCGGACAGGGTGGTTTCCTACGAGCAGTACTTC. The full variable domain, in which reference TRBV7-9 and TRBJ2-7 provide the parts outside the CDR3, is DTGVSQNPRHKITKRGQNVTFRCDPISEHNRLYWYRQTLGQGPEFLTYFQNEAQLEKSRLLSDRFSAERPKGSFSTLEIQRTEQGDSAMYLCASADRVVSYEQYFGPGTRLTVT.